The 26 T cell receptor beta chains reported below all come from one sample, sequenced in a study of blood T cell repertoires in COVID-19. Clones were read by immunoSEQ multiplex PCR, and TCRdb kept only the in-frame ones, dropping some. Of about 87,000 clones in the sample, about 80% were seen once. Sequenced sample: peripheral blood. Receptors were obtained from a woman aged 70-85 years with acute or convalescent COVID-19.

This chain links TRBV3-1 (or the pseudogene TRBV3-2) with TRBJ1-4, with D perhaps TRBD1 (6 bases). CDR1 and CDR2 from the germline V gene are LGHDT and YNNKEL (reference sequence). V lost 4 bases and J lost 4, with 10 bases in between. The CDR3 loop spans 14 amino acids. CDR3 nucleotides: TGTGCCAGCAGCCCTCGGACAGTTAATGAAAAACTGTTTTTT. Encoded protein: CASSPRTVNEKLFF.

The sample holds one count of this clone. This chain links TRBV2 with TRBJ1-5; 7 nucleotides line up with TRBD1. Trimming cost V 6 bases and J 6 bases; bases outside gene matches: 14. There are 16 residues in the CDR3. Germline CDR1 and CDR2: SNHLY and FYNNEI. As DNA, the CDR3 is TGTGCCAGCAGCCCCCCCGGGACAGCTAAACGTCAGCCCCAGCATTTT. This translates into CASSPPGTAKRQPQHF.

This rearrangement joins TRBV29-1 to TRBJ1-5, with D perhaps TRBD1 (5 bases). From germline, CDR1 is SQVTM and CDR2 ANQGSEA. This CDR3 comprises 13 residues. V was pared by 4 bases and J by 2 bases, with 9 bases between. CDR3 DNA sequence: TGCAGCGTTGCAGGGTTCGGCAATCAGCCCCAGCATTTT. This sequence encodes CSVAGFGNQPQHF.

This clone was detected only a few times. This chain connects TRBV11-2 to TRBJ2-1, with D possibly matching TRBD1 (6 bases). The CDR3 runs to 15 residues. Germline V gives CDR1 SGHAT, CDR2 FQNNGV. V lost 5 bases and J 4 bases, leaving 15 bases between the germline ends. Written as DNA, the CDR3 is TGTGCCAGCAGCCTTAGACAGGAGCTGTACAATGAGCAGTTCTTC. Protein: CASSLRQELYNEQFF.

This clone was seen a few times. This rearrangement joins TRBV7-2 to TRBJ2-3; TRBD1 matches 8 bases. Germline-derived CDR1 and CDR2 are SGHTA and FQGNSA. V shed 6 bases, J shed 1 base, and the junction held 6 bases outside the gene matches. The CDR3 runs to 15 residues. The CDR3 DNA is TGTGCCAGCAGGAGGCAGGGGGCTGGCACAGATACGCAGTATTTT. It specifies CASRRQGAGTDTQYF. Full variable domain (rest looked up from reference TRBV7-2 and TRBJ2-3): GAGVSQSPSNKVTEKGKDVELRCDPISGHTALYWYRQSLGQGLEFLIYFQGNSAPDKSGLPSDRFSAERTGGSVSTLTIQRTQQEDSAVYLCASRRQGAGTDTQYFGPGTRLTVL.

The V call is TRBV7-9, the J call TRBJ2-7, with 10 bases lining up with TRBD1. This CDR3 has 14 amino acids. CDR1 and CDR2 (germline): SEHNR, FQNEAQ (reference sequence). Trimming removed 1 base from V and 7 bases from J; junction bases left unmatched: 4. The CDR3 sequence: CASSLERTGGEQYF. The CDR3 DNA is TGTGCCAGCAGCTTAGAAAGGACAGGGGGTGAGCAGTACTTC.

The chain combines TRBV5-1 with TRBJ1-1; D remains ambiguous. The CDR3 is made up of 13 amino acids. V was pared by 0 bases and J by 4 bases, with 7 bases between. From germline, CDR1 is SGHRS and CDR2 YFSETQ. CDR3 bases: TGCGCCAGCAGCTTGGATCGGTTCACTGAAGCTTTCTTT. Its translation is CASSLDRFTEAFF.

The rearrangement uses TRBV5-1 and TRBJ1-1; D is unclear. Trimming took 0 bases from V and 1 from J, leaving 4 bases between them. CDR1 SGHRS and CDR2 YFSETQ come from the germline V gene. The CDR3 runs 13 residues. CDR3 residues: CASSLDRNTEAFF. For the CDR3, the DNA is TGCGCCAGCAGCTTGGACAGGAACACTGAAGCTTTCTTT.

The CDR3 coding sequence is TGCGCCAGCAGATTCGGTCAGGAAGGCACAGATACGCAGTATTTT. Amino acids: CASRFGQEGTDTQYF. V usage is TRBV5-1 and J usage is TRBJ2-3; D is unclear. V was trimmed by 5 bases and J by 1 base, leaving 14 bases between them. Germline CDR1 and CDR2: SGHRS and YFSETQ. The CDR3 runs to 15 residues.

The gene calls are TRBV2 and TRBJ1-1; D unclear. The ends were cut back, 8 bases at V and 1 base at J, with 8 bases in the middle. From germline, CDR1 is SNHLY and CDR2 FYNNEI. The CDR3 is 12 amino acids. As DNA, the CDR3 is TGTGCCAGCGGGAGGAAGAACACTGAAGCTTTCTTT. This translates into CASGRKNTEAFF.

CDR3 DNA sequence: TGCGCCAGCAGCTCCTCCAGGGGGCGAAAAACTGAAGCTTTCTTT. This sequence encodes CASSSSRGRKTEAFF. The chain recombines TRBV5-1 with TRBJ1-1; 8 bases align to TRBD1. This CDR3 is 15 amino acids long. CDR1 is SGHRS and CDR2 is YFSETQ in the germline V gene. J was trimmed by 5 bases and V by 3 bases; bases with no gene match: 9.

This CDR3 reads CASSFDRVSYGYTF. In DNA form, the CDR3 reads TGTGCCAGCAGCTTTGACAGGGTGAGCTATGGCTACACCTTC. This chain joins TRBV7-9 and TRBJ1-2, with 7 bases identical to TRBD1. Germline loops: CDR1 SEHNR, CDR2 FQNEAQ (reference sequence). The V gene end was trimmed by 3 bases and the J gene end by 4 bases; junction bases not matched to a gene: 5. This CDR3 has 14 amino acids.

The CDR3 protein is CASSSHSGGSTDTQYF. DNA for the CDR3: TGTGCCAGCAGCTCCCATAGCGGGGGAAGCACAGATACGCAGTATTTT. The chain recombines TRBV13 with TRBJ2-3, with 9 bases lining up with TRBD2. Trimming removed 4 bases from V and 0 bases from J; junction bases left unmatched: 5. CDR1 and CDR2 (germline): PRHDT, FYEKMQ (reference sequence). The CDR3 runs 16 residues.

The CDR3 DNA sequence: TGCGCCAGCAGTGGGGGCCGGGACTATGGCTACACCTTC. Translation gives CASSGGRDYGYTF. The chain employs TRBV10-2 and TRBJ1-2; TRBD1 is a possible D gene (5 bases). With 4 bases removed from V and 3 bases from J, the gap between germline ends came to 9 bases. Germline V CDR1 and CDR2: WSHSY, SAAADI. This CDR3 comprises 13 residues.

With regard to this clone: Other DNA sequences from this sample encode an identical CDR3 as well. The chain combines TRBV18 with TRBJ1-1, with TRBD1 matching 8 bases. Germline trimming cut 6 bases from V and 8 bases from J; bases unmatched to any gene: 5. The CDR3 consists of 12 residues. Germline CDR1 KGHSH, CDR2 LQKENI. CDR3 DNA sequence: TGTGCCAGCTCCCCCGGACAGGGCGAAGCTTTCTTT. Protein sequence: CASSPGQGEAFF.

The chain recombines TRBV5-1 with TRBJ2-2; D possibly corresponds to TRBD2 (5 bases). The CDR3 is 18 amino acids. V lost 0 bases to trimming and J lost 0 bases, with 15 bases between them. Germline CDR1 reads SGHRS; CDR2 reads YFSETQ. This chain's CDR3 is CASSLVRPGFANTGELFF. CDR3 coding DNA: TGCGCCAGCAGCTTGGTACGCCCGGGGTTCGCGAACACCGGGGAGCTGTTTTTT.

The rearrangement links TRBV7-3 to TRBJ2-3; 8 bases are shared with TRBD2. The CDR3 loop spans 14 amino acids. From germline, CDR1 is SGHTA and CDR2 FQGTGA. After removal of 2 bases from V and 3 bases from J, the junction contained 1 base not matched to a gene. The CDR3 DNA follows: TGTGCCAGCAGCTTAGGGACTAGTACAGATACGCAGTATTTT. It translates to CASSLGTSTDTQYF.

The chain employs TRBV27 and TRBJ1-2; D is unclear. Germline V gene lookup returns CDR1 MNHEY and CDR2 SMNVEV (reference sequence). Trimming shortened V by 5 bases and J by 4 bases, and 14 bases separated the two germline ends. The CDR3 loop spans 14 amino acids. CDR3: CASSGIGGIYGYTF. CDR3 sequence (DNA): TGTGCCAGCAGTGGGATCGGAGGTATCTATGGCTACACCTTC.

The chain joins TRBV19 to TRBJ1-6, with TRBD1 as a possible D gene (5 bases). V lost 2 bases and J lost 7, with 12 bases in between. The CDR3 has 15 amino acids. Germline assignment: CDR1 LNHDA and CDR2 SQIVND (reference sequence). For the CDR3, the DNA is TGTGCCAGTAGTATACTGGACATAGGCAATTCACCCCTCCACTTT. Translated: CASSILDIGNSPLHF.

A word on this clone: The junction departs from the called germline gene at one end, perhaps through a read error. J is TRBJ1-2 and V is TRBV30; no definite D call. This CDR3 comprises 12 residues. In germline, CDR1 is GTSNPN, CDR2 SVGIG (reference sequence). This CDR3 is CAWSPTNYGYTF. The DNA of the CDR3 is TGTGCCTGGAGTCCCACTAATTATGGCTACACCTTC.

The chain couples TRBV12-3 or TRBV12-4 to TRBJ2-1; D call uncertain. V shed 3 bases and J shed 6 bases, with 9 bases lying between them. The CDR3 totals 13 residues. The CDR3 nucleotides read TGTGCCAGCAGTTTGCGAGGTAGCAATGAGCAGTTCTTC. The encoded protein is CASSLRGSNEQFF.

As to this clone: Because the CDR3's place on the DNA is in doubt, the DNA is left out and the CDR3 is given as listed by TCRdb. The CDR3 is CASSFGSGTMSNEQFF. V is TRBV7-9 and J is TRBJ2-1; the table's D call, TRBD2, has no DNA check behind it. A total of 16 residues make up the CDR3, ends included. Germline lookup yields CDR1 SEHNR and CDR2 FQNEAQ (reference sequence).

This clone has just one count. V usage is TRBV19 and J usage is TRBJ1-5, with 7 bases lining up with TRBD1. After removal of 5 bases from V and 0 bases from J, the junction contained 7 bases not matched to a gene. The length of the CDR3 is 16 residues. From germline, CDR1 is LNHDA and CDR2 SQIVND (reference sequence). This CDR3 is CASSVTGASSNQPQHF. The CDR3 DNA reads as TGTGCCAGTAGTGTCACAGGGGCTTCTAGCAATCAGCCCCAGCATTTT.

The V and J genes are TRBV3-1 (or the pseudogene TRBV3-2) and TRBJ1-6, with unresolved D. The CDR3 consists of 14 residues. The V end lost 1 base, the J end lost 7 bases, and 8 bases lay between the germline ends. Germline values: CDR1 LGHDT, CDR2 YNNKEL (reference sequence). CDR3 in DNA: TGTGCCAGCAGCCAAGGCGCTCTCAATTCACCCCTCCACTTT. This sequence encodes CASSQGALNSPLHF.

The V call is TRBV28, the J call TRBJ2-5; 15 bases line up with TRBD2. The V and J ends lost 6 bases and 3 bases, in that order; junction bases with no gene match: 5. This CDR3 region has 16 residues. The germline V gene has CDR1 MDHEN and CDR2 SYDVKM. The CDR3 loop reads CASSLWTSGGEETQYF. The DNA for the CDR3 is TGTGCCAGCAGCCTTTGGACTAGCGGGGGGGAAGAGACCCAGTACTTC.

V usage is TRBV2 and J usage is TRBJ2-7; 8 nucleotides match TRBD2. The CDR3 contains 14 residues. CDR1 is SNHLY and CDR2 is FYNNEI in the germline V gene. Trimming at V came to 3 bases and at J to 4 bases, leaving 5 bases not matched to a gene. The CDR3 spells CASSDGTRRYEQYF. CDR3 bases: TGTGCCAGCAGTGATGGGACTAGGAGGTACGAGCAGTACTTC.